These T cell receptor beta chains were read from a single sample in a study of beta chain features in type 1 diabetes. Assay used: immunoSEQ multiplex PCR; TCRdb lists only in-frame clones, some missing. The sample yields approximately 260,000 clones, 20% seen once. The sample consisted of naive CD4+ T cells from blood. The receptors were sampled from a woman between 35 and 50 years old with type 1 diabetes. Both conserved end residues are part of each CDR3. The order of the fields is D gene, V gene, J gene, clone size, CDR3 protein, CDR3 DNA. D genes are given only for firm matches. Clone size is given for some rows only: seen once, a few or many times, or a class if the clone is expanded.

d_call: NA
v_call: TRBV18
j_call: TRBJ2-7
clone_size: NA
cdr3_aa: CASSPGQIPLYEQYF
cdr3_nt: TGTGCCAGCTCACCAGGGCAGATTCCTCTCTACGAGCAGTACTTC

d_call: NA
v_call: TRBV28
j_call: TRBJ2-7
clone_size: few
cdr3_aa: CASSLADFTSYEQYF
cdr3_nt: TGTGCCAGCAGTTTAGCTGACTTCACCTCCTACGAGCAGTACTTC

d_call: NA
v_call: TRBV28
j_call: TRBJ2-2
clone_size: few
cdr3_aa: CASTNSGTLNTGELFF
cdr3_nt: TGTGCCAGCACTAATTCCGGGACTCTGAACACCGGGGAGCTGTTTTTT

d_call: TRBD1
v_call: TRBV27
j_call: TRBJ2-2
clone_size: few
cdr3_aa: CASRRDREETGELFF
cdr3_nt: TGTGCCAGCAGGCGGGACAGGGAGGAAACCGGGGAGCTGTTTTTT

d_call: TRBD1
v_call: TRBV7-2
j_call: TRBJ2-1
clone_size: few
cdr3_aa: CASSQRRTGDEQFF
cdr3_nt: TGTGCCAGCAGCCAGCGTAGGACAGGGGATGAGCAGTTCTTC

d_call: TRBD2
v_call: TRBV4-3
j_call: TRBJ2-7
clone_size: few
cdr3_aa: CASSQQSGVQYEQYF
cdr3_nt: TGCGCCAGCAGCCAACAGAGCGGGGTGCAATACGAGCAGTACTTC

d_call: TRBD1
v_call: TRBV9
j_call: TRBJ2-3
clone_size: NA
cdr3_aa: CASSVGGGSDTQYF
cdr3_nt: TGTGCCAGCAGCGTAGGAGGGGGCTCAGATACGCAGTATTTT

d_call: NA
v_call: TRBV10-3
j_call: TRBJ1-5
clone_size: few
cdr3_aa: CAISASDQPQHF
cdr3_nt: TGTGCCATCAGTGCCTCAGATCAGCCCCAGCATTTT

d_call: TRBD2
v_call: TRBV6-1
j_call: TRBJ2-1
clone_size: few
cdr3_aa: CASVKTSGTYNEQFF
cdr3_nt: TGTGCCAGCGTCAAGACTAGCGGGACGTACAATGAGCAGTTCTTC

d_call: NA
v_call: TRBV15
j_call: TRBJ1-5
clone_size: NA
cdr3_aa: CATGPDQPQHF
cdr3_nt: TGTGCCACCGGGCCAGATCAGCCCCAGCATTTT

d_call: NA
v_call: TRBV18
j_call: TRBJ1-1
clone_size: NA
cdr3_aa: CASSPGAGTEAFF
cdr3_nt: TGTGCCAGCTCACCAGGCGCAGGCACTGAAGCTTTCTTT

d_call: NA
v_call: TRBV9
j_call: TRBJ1-5
clone_size: few
cdr3_aa: CASSGQGNQPQHF
cdr3_nt: TGTGCCAGCAGCGGACAGGGCAATCAGCCCCAGCATTTT

d_call: TRBD2
v_call: TRBV9
j_call: TRBJ2-4
clone_size: NA
cdr3_aa: CASSVGLEGHIQYF
cdr3_nt: TGTGCCAGCAGCGTGGGACTAGAAGGCCACATTCAGTACTTC

d_call: NA
v_call: TRBV27
j_call: TRBJ1-2
clone_size: NA
cdr3_aa: CASRQGSWGYTF
cdr3_nt: TGTGCCAGCAGGCAGGGGAGTTGGGGCTACACCTTC

d_call: NA
v_call: TRBV7-9
j_call: TRBJ1-3
clone_size: few
cdr3_aa: CASSPRQAGNTIYF
cdr3_nt: TGTGCCAGCAGCCCTCGGCAGGCTGGAAACACCATATATTTT

d_call: TRBD2
v_call: TRBV9
j_call: TRBJ2-5
clone_size: NA
cdr3_aa: CASSVALYAGEQETQYF
cdr3_nt: TGTGCCAGCAGCGTAGCTCTCTATGCGGGGGAACAAGAGACCCAGTACTTC

d_call: TRBD2
v_call: TRBV9
j_call: TRBJ2-7
clone_size: few
cdr3_aa: CASSGSFLSGRYEQYF
cdr3_nt: TGTGCCAGCAGCGGGTCCTTCCTTAGCGGGAGGTACGAGCAGTACTTC

d_call: TRBD1
v_call: TRBV18
j_call: TRBJ2-7
clone_size: NA
cdr3_aa: CASSIGQGDSDEQYF
cdr3_nt: TGTGCCAGCTCAATCGGACAGGGGGATAGCGACGAGCAGTACTTC

d_call: TRBD2
v_call: TRBV5-4
j_call: TRBJ2-5
clone_size: NA
cdr3_aa: CASSPNGLAGHQETQYF
cdr3_nt: TGTGCCAGCAGCCCAAACGGACTAGCGGGACATCAAGAGACCCAGTACTTC

d_call: TRBD1
v_call: TRBV30
j_call: TRBJ1-5
clone_size: NA
cdr3_aa: CAWSPRQGYSNQPQHF
cdr3_nt: TGTGCCTGGAGCCCCCGACAGGGCTACAGCAATCAGCCCCAGCATTTT

d_call: TRBD2
v_call: TRBV25-1
j_call: TRBJ2-1
clone_size: NA
cdr3_aa: CASTPGTSAYNEQFF
cdr3_nt: TGTGCCAGCACCCCCGGGACTAGTGCCTACAATGAGCAGTTCTTC

d_call: NA
v_call: TRBV4-2
j_call: TRBJ2-2
clone_size: few
cdr3_aa: CASTPAQGQNTGELFF
cdr3_nt: TGTGCCAGCACCCCCGCCCAGGGACAGAACACCGGGGAGCTGTTTTTT

d_call: NA
v_call: TRBV7-7
j_call: TRBJ2-3
clone_size: NA
cdr3_aa: CASSPTATDTQYF
cdr3_nt: TGTGCTAGCAGCCCGACAGCTACAGATACGCAGTATTTT

d_call: NA
v_call: TRBV4-3
j_call: TRBJ2-6
clone_size: few
cdr3_aa: CASSQDSLGANVLTF
cdr3_nt: TGCGCCAGCAGCCAAGATTCCTTAGGGGCCAACGTCCTGACTTTC

d_call: TRBD1
v_call: TRBV7-2
j_call: TRBJ1-1
clone_size: NA
cdr3_aa: CASSYGQVAAEAFF
cdr3_nt: TGTGCCAGCAGCTACGGACAGGTTGCGGCTGAAGCTTTCTTT

d_call: NA
v_call: TRBV13
j_call: TRBJ2-7
clone_size: NA
cdr3_aa: CASSLGQAPIYEQYF
cdr3_nt: TGTGCCAGCAGCTTAGGGCAGGCCCCCATCTACGAGCAGTACTTC

d_call: TRBD2
v_call: TRBV7-2
j_call: TRBJ2-4
clone_size: NA
cdr3_aa: CASSPRAGGGIQYF
cdr3_nt: TGTGCCAGCAGCCCCCGAGCGGGAGGGGGCATTCAGTACTTC

d_call: NA
v_call: TRBV9
j_call: TRBJ1-1
clone_size: few
cdr3_aa: CASSKTDSPTNTEAFF
cdr3_nt: TGTGCCAGCAGCAAAACGGACAGCCCTACGAACACTGAAGCTTTCTTT

d_call: NA
v_call: TRBV2
j_call: TRBJ2-3
clone_size: once
cdr3_aa: CASSDRSSTDTQYF
cdr3_nt: TGTGCCAGCAGTGACAGATCTAGCACAGATACGCAGTATTTT

d_call: NA
v_call: TRBV27
j_call: TRBJ2-2
clone_size: few
cdr3_aa: CASSLSWGGTGELFF
cdr3_nt: TGTGCCAGCAGTTTATCGTGGGGAGGCACCGGGGAGCTGTTTTTT

d_call: NA
v_call: TRBV6-5
j_call: TRBJ1-2
clone_size: few
cdr3_aa: CASSSQGSNYGYTF
cdr3_nt: TGTGCCAGCAGTTCCCAGGGGTCTAACTATGGCTACACCTTC

d_call: TRBD2
v_call: TRBV11-2
j_call: TRBJ2-5
clone_size: NA
cdr3_aa: CASSPRTSGQGGTQYF
cdr3_nt: TGTGCCAGCAGCCCACGGACTAGCGGACAGGGAGGGACCCAGTACTTC

d_call: TRBD1
v_call: TRBV4-3
j_call: TRBJ2-7
clone_size: few
cdr3_aa: CASSQDLGGNYEQYF
cdr3_nt: TGCGCCAGCAGCCAAGATCTAGGGGGCAACTACGAGCAGTACTTC

d_call: TRBD1
v_call: TRBV18
j_call: TRBJ1-5
clone_size: NA
cdr3_aa: CASSPRGQNNQPQHF
cdr3_nt: TGTGCCAGCTCACCGAGGGGGCAGAACAATCAGCCCCAGCATTTT

d_call: TRBD1
v_call: TRBV9
j_call: TRBJ2-5
clone_size: few
cdr3_aa: CASSTRQGSRTQYF
cdr3_nt: TGTGCCAGCAGCACTCGACAGGGGAGTCGGACCCAGTACTTC

d_call: TRBD1
v_call: TRBV7-3
j_call: TRBJ1-5
clone_size: few
cdr3_aa: CASSEGQDQPQHF
cdr3_nt: TGTGCCAGCAGCGAAGGACAGGATCAGCCCCAGCATTTT

d_call: TRBD1
v_call: TRBV6-5
j_call: TRBJ2-1
clone_size: few
cdr3_aa: CASSRQGNEQFF
cdr3_nt: TGTGCCAGCAGCCGACAGGGCAATGAGCAGTTCTTC

d_call: TRBD2
v_call: TRBV5-6
j_call: TRBJ2-7
clone_size: NA
cdr3_aa: CASSWTSGEIAQYF
cdr3_nt: TGTGCCAGCAGCTGGACTAGCGGGGAGATCGCGCAGTACTTC

d_call: NA
v_call: TRBV15
j_call: TRBJ1-1
clone_size: NA
cdr3_aa: CATSGDLQFTEAFF
cdr3_nt: TGTGCCACCAGCGGGGACTTGCAGTTCACTGAAGCTTTCTTT

d_call: TRBD2
v_call: TRBV10-3
j_call: TRBJ2-1
clone_size: NA
cdr3_aa: CAISDPVVASGRTGSSYNEQFF
cdr3_nt: TGTGCCATCAGTGACCCCGTGGTGGCTAGCGGGAGGACGGGGAGCTCCTACAATGAGCAGTTCTTC

d_call: TRBD1
v_call: TRBV9
j_call: TRBJ2-3
clone_size: few
cdr3_aa: CASSVDRGRDTQYF
cdr3_nt: TGTGCCAGCAGCGTGGACAGGGGGCGAGATACGCAGTATTTT

d_call: NA
v_call: TRBV9
j_call: TRBJ1-5
clone_size: few
cdr3_aa: CASSVAPDTNQPQHF
cdr3_nt: TGTGCCAGCAGCGTAGCCCCAGACACGAATCAGCCCCAGCATTTT

d_call: NA
v_call: TRBV28
j_call: TRBJ2-1
clone_size: few
cdr3_aa: CASSPPGAEDNEQFF
cdr3_nt: TGTGCCAGCAGTCCCCCCGGAGCGGAGGACAATGAGCAGTTCTTC

d_call: NA
v_call: TRBV7-9
j_call: TRBJ2-7
clone_size: NA
cdr3_aa: CASSSILSQGEQYF
cdr3_nt: TGTGCCAGCAGCTCAATACTATCACAGGGCGAGCAGTACTTC

d_call: NA
v_call: TRBV6-5
j_call: TRBJ2-5
clone_size: few
cdr3_aa: CASSYSLAYTQETQYF
cdr3_nt: TGTGCCAGCAGTTACTCCCTAGCGTATACCCAAGAGACCCAGTACTTC

d_call: TRBD1
v_call: TRBV4-1
j_call: TRBJ1-2
clone_size: NA
cdr3_aa: CASSQNLNRGGHGYTF
cdr3_nt: TGCGCCAGCAGCCAGAACCTTAACAGGGGAGGTCATGGCTACACCTTC

d_call: NA
v_call: TRBV25-1
j_call: TRBJ1-3
clone_size: few
cdr3_aa: CASSDTGGKNTIYF
cdr3_nt: TGTGCCAGCAGTGACACCGGAGGAAAAAACACCATATATTTT

d_call: NA
v_call: TRBV7-9
j_call: TRBJ2-1
clone_size: NA
cdr3_aa: CASSSLWGESSGVYNEQFF
cdr3_nt: TGTGCCAGCAGCTCCCTGTGGGGGGAGTCGAGCGGAGTCTACAATGAGCAGTTCTTC

d_call: TRBD2
v_call: TRBV7-3
j_call: TRBJ2-5
clone_size: NA
cdr3_aa: CASSLNPSGDQETQYF
cdr3_nt: TGTGCCAGCAGCTTAAATCCTAGCGGAGACCAAGAGACCCAGTACTTC

d_call: NA
v_call: TRBV30
j_call: TRBJ2-3
clone_size: NA
cdr3_aa: CAFNPADTQYF
cdr3_nt: TGTGCCTTTAACCCCGCGGATACGCAGTATTTT

d_call: TRBD1
v_call: TRBV29-1
j_call: TRBJ2-1
clone_size: NA
cdr3_aa: CSVNRGRVGGSYNEQFF
cdr3_nt: TGCAGCGTTAACAGGGGGCGCGTCGGGGGGTCCTACAATGAGCAGTTCTTC

d_call: NA
v_call: TRBV5-4
j_call: TRBJ1-2
clone_size: NA
cdr3_aa: CASSFDGAYGYTF
cdr3_nt: TGTGCCAGCAGCTTTGACGGAGCGTATGGCTACACCTTC

d_call: TRBD2
v_call: TRBV25-1
j_call: TRBJ2-5
clone_size: few
cdr3_aa: CASSEAGGETQYF
cdr3_nt: TGTGCCAGCAGTGAAGCGGGAGGGGAGACCCAGTACTTC

d_call: NA
v_call: TRBV14
j_call: TRBJ2-7
clone_size: NA
cdr3_aa: CASSPTSYEQYF
cdr3_nt: TGTGCCAGCAGCCCAACTTCCTACGAGCAGTACTTC

d_call: TRBD2
v_call: TRBV29-1
j_call: TRBJ2-7
clone_size: NA
cdr3_aa: CSVLGLAGIHEQYF
cdr3_nt: TGCAGCGTCCTGGGACTAGCGGGGATCCACGAGCAGTACTTC

d_call: NA
v_call: TRBV4-3
j_call: TRBJ2-3
clone_size: few
cdr3_aa: CASSQTYSPDTQYF
cdr3_nt: TGCGCCAGCAGCCAAACTTACTCGCCAGATACGCAGTATTTT

d_call: NA
v_call: TRBV9
j_call: TRBJ2-1
clone_size: few
cdr3_aa: CASTSDSEQFF
cdr3_nt: TGTGCCAGCACATCGGACAGTGAGCAGTTCTTC

d_call: TRBD2
v_call: TRBV7-3
j_call: TRBJ2-3
clone_size: NA
cdr3_aa: CASSSGLAGGRGDTQYF
cdr3_nt: TGTGCCAGCAGCTCGGGACTAGCGGGAGGCCGGGGAGATACGCAGTATTTT

d_call: TRBD1
v_call: TRBV29-1
j_call: TRBJ2-2
clone_size: NA
cdr3_aa: CSVERTGEVGELFF
cdr3_nt: TGCAGCGTTGAAAGGACAGGGGAGGTCGGGGAGCTGTTTTTT